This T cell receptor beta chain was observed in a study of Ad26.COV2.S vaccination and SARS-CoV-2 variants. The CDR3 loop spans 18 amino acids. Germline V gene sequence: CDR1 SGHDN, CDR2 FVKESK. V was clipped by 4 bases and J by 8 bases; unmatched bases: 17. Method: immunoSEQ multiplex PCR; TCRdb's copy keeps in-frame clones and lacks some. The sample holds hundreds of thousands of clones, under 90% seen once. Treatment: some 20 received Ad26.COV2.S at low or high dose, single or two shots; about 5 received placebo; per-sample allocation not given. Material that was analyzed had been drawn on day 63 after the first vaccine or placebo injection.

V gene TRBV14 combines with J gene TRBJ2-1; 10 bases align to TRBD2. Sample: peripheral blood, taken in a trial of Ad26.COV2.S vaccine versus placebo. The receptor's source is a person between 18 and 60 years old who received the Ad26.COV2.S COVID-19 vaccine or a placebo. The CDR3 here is CASSPTSGSLWGQDEQFF. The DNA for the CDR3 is TGTGCCAGCAGCCCGACTAGCGGGTCTCTCTGGGGGCAGGATGAGCAGTTCTTC.